The T cell receptor (beta chain) under discussion was sequenced for a study of response to subunit inactivated influenza vaccine (dated 2018 in TCRdb). For the study in its entirety: Deep quantitative profiling of the T cell receptor repertoire was used in the study to follow responses to a trivalent subunit inactivated influenza vaccine.

Reading the germline V gene gives CDR1 MNHEY and CDR2 SVGEGT. The CDR3 covers 14 residues, taking in both the cysteine and the phenylalanine. Only the CDR3 region is kept as DNA, spanning 42 bases read in frame from base 1. Trimming at the junction amounts to 4 bases on V and 4 bases on J, and the germline ends lie 13 bases apart. The investigation overall reported the following: The authors suggested that each seasonal influenza vaccination may recruit only a limited number of new T cells.

Receptors were amplified or captured by RT-PCR. TCRdb lists the instrument as Illumina HiSeq 2500. TCRdb trimmed the raw reads at Q25, called clones with MiXCR and kept productive beta chains. Merged by CDR3 protein, the rows form single entries marked with the most common genes and DNA. A total of fewer than 350,000 distinct CDR3 sequences appear in this sample, roughly a fifth of them only once. 10% of the sample comes from the top ten. This clonotype has ten or more counts. No antigen is known for it. Per-base quality was not reported, and no clone a single base away is much larger than it. The sequence links TRBV6-2 or TRBV6-3 to TRBJ1-1, with the D gene not clear enough to name. This clonotype originated in a man between 50 and 75 years old who received an inactivated influenza vaccine. Donor details come from another sample of the same person, matched by shared clones. The sample was PBMCs from blood, taken about 20 months after vaccination. The DNA reads as follows: TGTGCCAGCAGTTCTGGACCCTCCAGCACTGAAGCTTTCTTT. Translated, it reads CASSSGPSSTEAFF.